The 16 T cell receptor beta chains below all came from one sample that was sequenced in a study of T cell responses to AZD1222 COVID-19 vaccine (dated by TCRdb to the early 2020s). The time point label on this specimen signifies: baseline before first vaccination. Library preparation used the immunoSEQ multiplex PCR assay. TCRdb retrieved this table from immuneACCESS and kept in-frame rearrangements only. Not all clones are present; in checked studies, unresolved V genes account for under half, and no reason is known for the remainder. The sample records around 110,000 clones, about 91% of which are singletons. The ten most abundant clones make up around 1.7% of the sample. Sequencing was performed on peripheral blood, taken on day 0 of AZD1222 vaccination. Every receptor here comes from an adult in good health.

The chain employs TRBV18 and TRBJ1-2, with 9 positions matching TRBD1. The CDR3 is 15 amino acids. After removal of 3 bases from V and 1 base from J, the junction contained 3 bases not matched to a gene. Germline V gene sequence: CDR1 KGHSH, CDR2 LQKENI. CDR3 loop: CASSPGTGRNYGYTF. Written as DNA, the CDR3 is TGTGCCAGCTCACCGGGGACAGGGCGTAACTATGGCTACACCTTC.

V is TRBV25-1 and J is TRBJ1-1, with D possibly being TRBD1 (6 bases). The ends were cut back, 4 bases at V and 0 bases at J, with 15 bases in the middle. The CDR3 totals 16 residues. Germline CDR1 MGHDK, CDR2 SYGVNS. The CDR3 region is CASSANPGVLNTEAFF. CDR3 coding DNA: TGTGCCAGCAGTGCCAATCCAGGGGTTCTGAACACTGAAGCTTTCTTT.

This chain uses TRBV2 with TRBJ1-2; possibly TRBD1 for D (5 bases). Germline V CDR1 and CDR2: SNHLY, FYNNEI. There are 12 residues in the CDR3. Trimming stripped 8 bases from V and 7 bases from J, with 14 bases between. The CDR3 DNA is TGTGCCAGCGGGTGGGGGAAGGCTGGCTACACCTTC. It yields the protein CASGWGKAGYTF.

CDR3 amino acids: CASSKGLSTSKYF. DNA of the CDR3: TGTGCCAGCAGCAAAGGACTAAGTACGAGCAAGTACTTC. The chain carries TRBV6-4 and TRBJ2-7; weak D call: TRBD2 (6 bases). Germline CDR1 is MRHNA and CDR2 is SNTAGT. V was shortened by 6 bases and J by 11 bases, with 20 bases between the two germline ends. The CDR3 runs 13 residues.

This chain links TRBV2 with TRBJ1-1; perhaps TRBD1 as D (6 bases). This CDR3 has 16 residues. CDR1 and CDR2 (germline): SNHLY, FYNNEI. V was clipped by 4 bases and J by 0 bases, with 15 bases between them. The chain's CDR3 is CASSGQDPELNTEAFF. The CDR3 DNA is TGTGCCAGCAGTGGACAGGACCCGGAACTGAACACTGAAGCTTTCTTT.

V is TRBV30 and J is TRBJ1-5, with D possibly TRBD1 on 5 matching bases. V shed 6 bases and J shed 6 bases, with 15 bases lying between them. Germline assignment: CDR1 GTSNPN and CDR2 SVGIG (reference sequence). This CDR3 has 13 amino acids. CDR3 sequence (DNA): TGTGCCTGTACAGGTTTCGGCGGTCAGCCCCAGCATTTT. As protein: CACTGFGGQPQHF.

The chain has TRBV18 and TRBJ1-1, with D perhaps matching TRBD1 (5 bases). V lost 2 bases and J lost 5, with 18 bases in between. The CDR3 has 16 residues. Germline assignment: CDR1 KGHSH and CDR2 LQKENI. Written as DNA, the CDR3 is TGTGCCAGCTCACCATGGACCCCCAGGGAGGTGACTGAAGCTTTCTTT. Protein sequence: CASSPWTPREVTEAFF.

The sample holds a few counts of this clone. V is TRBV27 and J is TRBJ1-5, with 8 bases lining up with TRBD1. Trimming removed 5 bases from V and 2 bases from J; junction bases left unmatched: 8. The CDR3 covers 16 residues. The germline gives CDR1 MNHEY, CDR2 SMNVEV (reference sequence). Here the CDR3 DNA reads TGTGCCAGCAGTCCAATGACAGGGGCTGGCAATCAGCCCCAGCATTTT. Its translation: CASSPMTGAGNQPQHF.

The CDR3: CASSDRRGNSPLHF. The DNA of the CDR3 is TGTGCCAGCAGTGACCGCCGGGGGAATTCACCCCTCCACTTT. The V and J genes are TRBV25-1 and TRBJ1-6, with D possibly TRBD1 on 5 matching bases. This CDR3 is 14 amino acids long. Germline assignment: CDR1 MGHDK and CDR2 SYGVNS. Trimming pared 3 bases from V and 7 bases from J, leaving 10 bases between.

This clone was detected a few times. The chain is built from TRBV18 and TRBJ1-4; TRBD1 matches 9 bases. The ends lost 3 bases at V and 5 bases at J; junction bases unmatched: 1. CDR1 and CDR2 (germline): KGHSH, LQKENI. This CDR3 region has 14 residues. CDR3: CASSPGTGNEKLFF. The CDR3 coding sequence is TGTGCCAGCTCACCCGGGACAGGGAATGAAAAACTGTTTTTT.

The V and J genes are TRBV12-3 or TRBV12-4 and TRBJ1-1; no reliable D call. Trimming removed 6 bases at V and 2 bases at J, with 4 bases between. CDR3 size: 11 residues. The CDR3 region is CASRLNTEAFF. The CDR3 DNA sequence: TGTGCCAGCAGGTTAAACACTGAAGCTTTCTTT.

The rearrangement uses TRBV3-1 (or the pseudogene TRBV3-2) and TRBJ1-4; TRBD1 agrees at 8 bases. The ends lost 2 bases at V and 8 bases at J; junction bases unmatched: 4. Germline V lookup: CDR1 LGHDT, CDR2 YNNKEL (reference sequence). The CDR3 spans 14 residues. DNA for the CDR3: TGTGCCAGCAGCCAAAGGACAGGGAAGGAAAAACTGTTTTTT. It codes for CASSQRTGKEKLFF.

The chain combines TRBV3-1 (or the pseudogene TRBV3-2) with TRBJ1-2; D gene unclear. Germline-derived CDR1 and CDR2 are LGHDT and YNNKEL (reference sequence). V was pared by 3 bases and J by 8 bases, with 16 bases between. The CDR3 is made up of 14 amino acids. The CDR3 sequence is CASSHDAEARGYTF. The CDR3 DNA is TGTGCCAGCAGCCATGATGCCGAAGCTCGGGGCTACACCTTC.

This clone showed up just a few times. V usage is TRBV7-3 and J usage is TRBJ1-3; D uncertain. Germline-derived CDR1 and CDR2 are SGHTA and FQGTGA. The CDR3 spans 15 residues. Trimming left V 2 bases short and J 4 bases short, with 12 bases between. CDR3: CASSLQSGPGNTIYF. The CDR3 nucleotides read TGTGCCAGCAGCTTACAGAGTGGGCCCGGAAACACCATATATTTT.

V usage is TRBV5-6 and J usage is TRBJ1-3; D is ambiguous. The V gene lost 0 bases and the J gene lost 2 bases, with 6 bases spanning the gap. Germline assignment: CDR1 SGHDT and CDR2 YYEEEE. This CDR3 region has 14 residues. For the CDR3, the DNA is TGTGCCAGCAGCTTGGGCCGGCCTGGAAACACCATATATTTT. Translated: CASSLGRPGNTIYF.

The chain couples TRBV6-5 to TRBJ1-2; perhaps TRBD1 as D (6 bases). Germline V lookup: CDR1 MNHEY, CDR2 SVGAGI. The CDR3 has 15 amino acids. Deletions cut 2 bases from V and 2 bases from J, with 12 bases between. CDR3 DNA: TGTGCCAGCAGTTACGCAGCAGGGGTCAACTATGGCTACACCTTC. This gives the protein CASSYAAGVNYGYTF.